These T cell receptor beta chains were read from a single sample in a study of T-cell reconstitution after alpha-beta-depleted transplantation in children. TCRdb reanalysed the PCR reads using MiXCR and keeps one entry per CDR3 protein. Seen here are some 220,000 distinct CDR3 sequences, 9.5% to 13% observed once, and the top ten hold roughly 28%. The sequences come from PBMCs, collected before TCRalphabeta/CD19-depleted stem cell transplant. These receptors were collected from a child less than two years old with acute myeloid leukemia, due to receive a stem cell transplant. The CDR3 runs from the conserved cysteine through the conserved F or W. The order of the fields is clone size, V gene, D gene, J gene, CDR3 DNA, CDR3 protein. A D gene is named only where the DNA matches it firmly. The size field is filled for only some rows; it gives once, few, many or a size class.

>many|TRBV5-1|-|TRBJ1-1
TGCGCCAGCAGCCCAAGGACGGCCTCGGGCACTGAAGCTTTCTTT
CASSPRTASGTEAFF
>many|TRBV6-2/TRBV6-3|-|TRBJ2-2
TGTGCCAGCAGTTACTCTAGCGTGGTCGGGGAGCTGTTTTTT
CASSYSSVVGELFF
>many|TRBV6-1|-|TRBJ1-4
TGTGCCAGCAGCGAGATCCAAATGGGTGAAAAACTGTTTTTT
CASSEIQMGEKLFF
>many|TRBV20-1|TRBD2|TRBJ2-1
TGCAGTGCTACCGGACTAGCGGGTCCGTCCTACAATGAGCAGTTCTTC
CSATGLAGPSYNEQFF
>few|TRBV19|TRBD2|TRBJ2-1
TGTGCCAGTAGTTTTACTAGCGTGAGGGGTGAGCAGTTCTTC
CASSFTSVRGEQFF
>few|TRBV11-3|-|TRBJ2-7
TGTGCCAGCAGCTTAGGCAGTTGGACGGACTACGAGCAGTACTTC
CASSLGSWTDYEQYF
>-|TRBV2|TRBD1|TRBJ2-6
TGTGCCAGCAGACAGGGGGACTCTGGGGCCAACGTCCTGACTTTC
CASRQGDSGANVLTF
>many|TRBV6-1|TRBD1|TRBJ1-4
TGTGCCAGCAGGGGGACAGGAGCAACTAATGAAAAACTGTTTTTT
CASRGTGATNEKLFF
>many|TRBV12-3/TRBV12-4|-|TRBJ1-5
TGTGCCAGCAGCCACGCGGAGAGGGGGCAGCCCCAGCATTTT
CASSHAERGQPQHF
>-|TRBV10-3|TRBD1|TRBJ1-2
TGTGCCATCAGCCCCGGGACAGGCAACTATGGCTACACCTTC
CAISPGTGNYGYTF
>many|TRBV6-6|TRBD2|TRBJ2-1
TGTGCCGGTCGGACTAGACCCTACAATGAGCAGTTCTTC
CAGRTRPYNEQFF
>many|TRBV12-3/TRBV12-4|-|TRBJ2-7
TGTGCCAGCAGTTTAGGAGGAGGGAATACCTACGAGCAGTACTTC
CASSLGGGNTYEQYF
>many|TRBV6-5|TRBD1|TRBJ2-1
TGTGCCAGCAGTTACGGGACAGGGCACAATGAGCAGTTCTTC
CASSYGTGHNEQFF
>many|TRBV4-3|-|TRBJ2-5
TGCGCCAGCAGCCAAGATCTTAGGGGGCAAGAGACCCAGTACTTC
CASSQDLRGQETQYF
>-|TRBV4-2|-|TRBJ2-5
TGTGCCAGCAGCCAAACCGGGACTGGCAACAGTGAGACCCAATACTTC
CASSQTGTGNSETQYF
>many|TRBV20-1|TRBD1|TRBJ1-1
TGCAGTGCTCCACGACAGGGAAATTCTGAAGCTTTCTTT
CSAPRQGNSEAFF
>-|TRBV4-2|TRBD2|TRBJ2-2
TGTGCCAGCAGCCGGACTAGCGACACCGGGGAGCTGTTTTTT
CASSRTSDTGELFF
>many|TRBV3-1|-|TRBJ1-2
TGTGCCAGCAGCCAAGAGGTACACTATGGCTACACCTTC
CASSQEVHYGYTF
>many|TRBV6-2/TRBV6-3|-|TRBJ1-5
TGTGCCAGCAGTCCCAGGAGAGGCAATCAGCCCCAGCATTTT
CASSPRRGNQPQHF
>many|TRBV3-1|-|TRBJ2-6
TGTGCCAGCAGCTACCGGGACGGTAGAGTTGGGGCCAACGTCCTGACTTTC
CASSYRDGRVGANVLTF
>many|TRBV6-1|-|TRBJ2-3
TGTGCCAGCAGATCCCACCCGACTCGCTGGCAAGATACGCAGTATTTT
CASRSHPTRWQDTQYF
>-|TRBV6-2/TRBV6-3|-|TRBJ2-3
TGTGCCAGCGGGGGACTCGGGGATACGCAGTATTTT
CASGGLGDTQYF
>-|TRBV4-3|TRBD1|TRBJ1-6
TGCGCCAGCAGCCAAGCCTCAGGGGGCTCCTATAATTCACCCCTCCACTTT
CASSQASGGSYNSPLHF
>many|TRBV24-1|-|TRBJ1-5
TGTGCCACCCACTATCCGTCGTGGGAAGTAGGCAATCAGCCCCAGCATTTT
CATHYPSWEVGNQPQHF
>many|TRBV6-5|-|TRBJ2-7
TGTGCCAGCAGAACTTTTATGCGGCAGTACTTC
CASRTFMRQYF
>-|TRBV18|-|TRBJ2-2
TGTGCCAGCTCGAACCGGGATTCCGCGAACACCGGGGAGCTGTTTTTT
CASSNRDSANTGELFF
>few|TRBV28|-|TRBJ2-6
TGTGCCAGCAGTTCGGGACGGTCCTCTGGGGCCAACGTCCTGACTTTC
CASSSGRSSGANVLTF
>many|TRBV20-1|-|TRBJ2-7
TGCAGTGCCCGGAGGGCAGTTCACTACGAGCAGTACTTC
CSARRAVHYEQYF
>many|TRBV6-5|-|TRBJ2-7
TGTGCCAGCACCGAGAGGGGGGTAATCCACGAGCAGTACTTC
CASTERGVIHEQYF
>many|TRBV20-1|TRBD2|TRBJ2-3
TGCAGTGCTCCGACTAGCGGGGGCGCAGATACGCAGTATTTT
CSAPTSGGADTQYF
>many|TRBV7-6|-|TRBJ1-2
TGTGCCAGCAGCTTAAGTGACCTATCCTATGGCTACACCTTC
CASSLSDLSYGYTF
>many|TRBV11-3|TRBD2|TRBJ2-1
TGTGCCAGCAGCTTAATGTGGGAGGGCCTAGCCTACAATGAGCAGTTCTTC
CASSLMWEGLAYNEQFF
>many|TRBV20-1|-|TRBJ2-1
TGCAGTGTTGCGTCGGATAGCTCCTACAATGAGCAGTTCTTC
CSVASDSSYNEQFF
>many|TRBV12-3/TRBV12-4|TRBD2|TRBJ2-2
TGTGCCAGCAGTTTCGGGGCTAGCGGGGTTGGCACCGGGGAGCTGTTTTTT
CASSFGASGVGTGELFF
>many|TRBV18|-|TRBJ2-7
TGTGCCAGCTCACCAACGACAGCTTACGAGCAGTACTTC
CASSPTTAYEQYF
>few|TRBV29-1|TRBD2|TRBJ2-1
TGCAGCGGCCCCGGGACTAGCGGGAGTGAGCAGTTCTTC
CSGPGTSGSEQFF
>many|TRBV18|-|TRBJ2-1
TGTGCCAGCTCACCGAGGCGGACAGAAGGGTACAATGAGCAGTTCTTC
CASSPRRTEGYNEQFF